The 22 T cell receptor beta chains in this list originate from one sample, sequenced in a study of radiotherapy plus CTLA-4 blockade in lung cancer. Here immunoSEQ multiplex PCR was the method, and the copy in TCRdb shows in-frame clones only, minus some. The sample has fewer than 45,000 clones; roughly 85% are singletons. The sample was peripheral blood, taken from a patient treated with radiotherapy plus ipilimumab. These receptors were taken from a human donor with non-small cell lung cancer who had stable disease on radiotherapy plus ipilimumab.

This clone was observed a few times. The V call is TRBV5-1, the J call TRBJ1-3; D ambiguous. The germline gives CDR1 SGHRS, CDR2 YFSETQ. Trimming cost V 4 bases and J 0 bases, with 14 bases left between them. CDR3 size: 16 residues. The CDR3 DNA is TGCGCCAGCAGCGCCGTCTACAGAAGCTCTGGAAACACCATATATTTT. Translated: CASSAVYRSSGNTIYF.

The chain carries TRBV15 and TRBJ2-5, with TRBD1 identical over 9 bases. Germline V gene data show CDR1 as LNHNV and CDR2 as YYDKDF (reference sequence). Trimming cost V 5 bases and J 3 bases; bases outside gene matches: 10. The length of the CDR3 is 16 residues. CDR3 sequence: CATSLGQGLPKETQYF. The CDR3 DNA sequence: TGTGCCACCAGCCTGGGACAGGGATTACCAAAAGAGACCCAGTACTTC.

The table lists this clone with a count of one. The V and J genes are TRBV29-1 and TRBJ2-7; TRBD1 is a possible D gene (6 bases). The CDR3 sequence is 15 residues long. CDR1 is SQVTM and CDR2 is ANQGSEA in the germline V gene. The germline V and J ends were trimmed by 4 bases and 0 bases, with 16 bases remaining between them. The chain's CDR3 is CSVVPPTGSSYEQYF. DNA for the CDR3: TGCAGCGTTGTCCCCCCGACAGGCAGCTCCTACGAGCAGTACTTC.

The count of this clone is one. For the CDR3, the DNA is TGTGCCAGTTCAAGTGGGGACAGAAGCACAGATACGCAGTATTTT. This codes for CASSSGDRSTDTQYF. V is TRBV19 and J is TRBJ2-3, with 7 positions matching TRBD1. The trim removed 8 bases at V and 0 bases at J, leaving 8 bases unmatched. There are 15 residues in the CDR3. CDR1 LNHDA and CDR2 SQIVND come from the germline V gene (reference sequence).

This chain connects TRBV30 to TRBJ2-5; possible D gene TRBD2, 6 bases. The V gene lost 4 bases and the J gene lost 5 bases, with 11 bases spanning the gap. CDR1 is GTSNPN, CDR2 SVGIG, per germline (reference sequence). This CDR3 comprises 12 residues. CDR3 DNA: TGTGCCTGGACGGGAGTTCGGGAGACCCAGTACTTC. Protein sequence: CAWTGVRETQYF.

The CDR3 nucleotides read TGTGCCAGCAGCCCCTACAGGGGATCGATGAACACTGAAGCTTTCTTT. It encodes CASSPYRGSMNTEAFF. The chain employs TRBV28 and TRBJ1-1; 7 bases agree with TRBD1. V gave up 6 bases and J gave up 0 bases; unmatched junction bases: 10. CDR1 is MDHEN and CDR2 is SYDVKM in the germline V gene. The CDR3 runs to 16 residues.

The CDR3 loop is CASSFDSAMNTEAFF. The CDR3 DNA reads as TGTGCCAGCAGCTTTGACAGCGCTATGAACACTGAAGCTTTCTTT. V gene TRBV7-3 combines with J gene TRBJ1-1, with a tentative D call TRBD1 (5 bases). The CDR3 contains 15 residues. Germline values: CDR1 SGHTA, CDR2 FQGTGA. Trimming took 3 bases from V and 0 from J, leaving 11 bases between them.

By sample fraction, this clone is medium-sized. The rearrangement links TRBV11-2 to TRBJ2-7; 7 bases line up with TRBD2. The CDR3 has 17 residues. V gave up 5 bases and J gave up 5 bases; unmatched junction bases: 18. CDR1 is SGHAT and CDR2 is FQNNGV in the germline V gene. CDR3 region: CASSPYRSGRAPHEQYF. CDR3 in DNA: TGTGCCAGCAGCCCCTATCGGAGTGGGAGGGCCCCCCACGAGCAGTACTTC.

The chain is built from TRBV2 and TRBJ1-5, with D possibly being TRBD1 (6 bases). The CDR3 consists of 15 residues. In germline, CDR1 is SNHLY, CDR2 FYNNEI. V dropped 4 bases and J dropped 0 bases, with 10 bases sitting between them. The CDR3 DNA reads TGTGCCAGCAGTGGAGGGGGTTATAGCAATCAGCCCCAGCATTTT. Encoded protein: CASSGGGYSNQPQHF.

The rearrangement uses TRBV4-3 and TRBJ2-1, with TRBD2 as a possible D gene (6 bases). The CDR3 consists of 14 residues. Trimming shortened V by 1 base and J by 8 bases, and 12 bases separated the two germline ends. Germline V lookup: CDR1 LGHNA, CDR2 YSLEER. The CDR3 DNA reads TGCGCCAGCAGCCAAGTTCCTAGCGCCCATGAGCAGTTCTTC. Its protein is CASSQVPSAHEQFF.

The chain couples TRBV2 to TRBJ1-3, with 8 bases aligning to TRBD1. CDR3 length: 19 amino acids. From germline, CDR1 is SNHLY and CDR2 FYNNEI. V lost 3 bases, J lost 0 bases, and 13 bases stayed unmatched. The CDR3 DNA sequence: TGTGCCAGCAGTGAGTACCCGATAAGGGACAGGAGCTCTGGAAACACCATATATTTT. It specifies CASSEYPIRDRSSGNTIYF.

The CDR3 DNA reads as TGTGCCAGCAGCTTAACCGGGACAGTCACCTCCTACGAGCAGTACTTC. Translated, it gives CASSLTGTVTSYEQYF. The rearrangement links TRBV7-2 to TRBJ2-7; TRBD1 agrees at 7 bases. Germline V CDR1 and CDR2: SGHTA, FQGNSA. After removal of 2 bases from V and 0 bases from J, the junction contained 7 bases not matched to a gene. This CDR3 comprises 16 residues.

The gene calls are TRBV6-6 and TRBJ2-7; tentatively, D is TRBD1 (6 bases). V lost 2 bases and J 2 bases, leaving 13 bases between the germline ends. The CDR3 is 15 residues long. Germline V CDR1 and CDR2: MNHNY, SVGAGI (reference sequence). The CDR3: CASSYSEGGAYEQYF. Written as DNA, the CDR3 is TGTGCCAGCAGTTACAGCGAAGGGGGTGCCTACGAGCAGTACTTC.

This chain links TRBV11-2 with TRBJ2-3; 7 positions match TRBD1. The CDR3 is 13 residues long. In germline, CDR1 is SGHAT, CDR2 FQNNGV. V was clipped by 1 base and J by 12 bases; unmatched bases: 7. The CDR3 sequence: CASSLAGQGDQYF. CDR3 in DNA: TGTGCCAGCAGCTTAGCCGGCCAGGGGGACCAGTATTTT. The full variable domain, in which reference TRBV11-2 and TRBJ2-3 provide the parts outside the CDR3, is EAGVAQSPRYKIIEKRQSVAFWCNPISGHATLYWYQQILGQGPKLLIQFQNNGVVDDSQLPKDRFSAERLKGVDSTLKIQPAKLEDSAVYLCASSLAGQGDQYFGPGTRLTVL.

V usage is TRBV30 and J usage is TRBJ1-5, with 9 bases fitting TRBD1. This CDR3 spans 17 amino acids. Germline-derived CDR1 and CDR2 are GTSNPN and SVGIG (reference sequence). The J segment lost 3 bases and the V segment lost 1 base, leaving 10 bases of the junction unmatched. The CDR3 protein is CAWSATWDREDNQPQHF. Here the CDR3 DNA reads TGTGCCTGGAGTGCAACCTGGGACAGGGAGGACAATCAGCCCCAGCATTTT. Full variable domain (missing parts from reference TRBV30 and TRBJ1-5): SQTIHQWPATLVQPVGSPLSLECTVEGTSNPNLYWYRQAAGRGLQLLFYSVGIGQISSEVPQNLSASRPQDRQFILSSKKLLLSDSGFYLCAWSATWDREDNQPQHFGDGTRLSIL.

The V and J genes are TRBV18 and TRBJ1-1; possible D gene TRBD1, 5 bases. Trimming pared 4 bases from V and 0 bases from J, leaving 12 bases between. This CDR3 is built from 15 residues. CDR1 KGHSH and CDR2 LQKENI come from the germline V gene. CDR3 loop: CASSQTGDLNTEAFF. CDR3 DNA sequence: TGTGCCAGCTCACAAACAGGAGATCTGAACACTGAAGCTTTCTTT.

V is TRBV30 and J is TRBJ2-5; 8 nucleotides match TRBD2. Germline V gene data show CDR1 as GTSNPN and CDR2 as SVGIG (reference sequence). This CDR3 region has 16 residues. With 2 bases clipped from V and 0 bases from J, the junction kept 8 bases outside the gene matches. In DNA form, the CDR3 reads TGTGCCTGGAGTCTGGGGACTAGGGGGGACCAAGAGACCCAGTACTTC. Encoded protein: CAWSLGTRGDQETQYF.

The CDR3 spells CASKDLGLAGYNEQFF. DNA for the CDR3: TGCGCCAGCAAGGACCTGGGACTAGCGGGTTACAATGAGCAGTTCTTC. The rearrangement uses TRBV10-2 and TRBJ2-1; TRBD2 aligns across 12 bases. CDR3 length equals 16 residues. Germline V gene data show CDR1 as WSHSY and CDR2 as SAAADI. After removal of 7 bases from V and 4 bases from J, the junction contained 8 bases not matched to a gene.

J is TRBJ2-7 and V is TRBV18; a weak D match, TRBD2 (6 bases). Deletions cut 0 bases from V and 5 bases from J, with 8 bases between. CDR3 length: 13 residues. Germline V gene data show CDR1 as KGHSH and CDR2 as LQKENI. CDR3 sequence reads: CASSPPAGHEQYF. In DNA form, the CDR3 reads TGTGCCAGCTCACCACCGGCGGGGCACGAGCAGTACTTC.

V gene TRBV27 combines with J gene TRBJ2-1; 7 nucleotides line up with TRBD2. There are 17 residues in the CDR3. Germline CDR1 is MNHEY and CDR2 is SMNVEV (reference sequence). V shed 5 bases, J shed 12 bases, and the junction held 22 bases outside the gene matches. CDR3 nucleotide sequence: TGTGCCAGCAGTCCCACCCTGGGCGGGAGCGTTGTAGTTCGGCAGTTCTTC. Translation gives CASSPTLGGSVVVRQFF.

The rearrangement links TRBV19 to TRBJ1-6; D might be TRBD1 (6 bases). This CDR3 has 16 residues. V was trimmed by 6 bases and J by 0 bases, leaving 12 bases between them. The germline CDR1 and CDR2 sequences are LNHDA and SQIVND (reference sequence). The chain's CDR3 is CASSQGQSSYNSPLHF. In DNA form, the CDR3 reads TGTGCCAGTAGCCAAGGACAGAGCTCCTATAATTCACCCCTCCACTTT. The full variable domain, in which reference TRBV19 and TRBJ1-6 provide the parts outside the CDR3, is DGGITQSPKYLFRKEGQNVTLSCEQNLNHDAMYWYRQDPGQGLRLIYYSQIVNDFQKGDIAEGYSVSREKKESFPLTVTSAQKNPTAFYLCASSQGQSSYNSPLHFGNGTRLTVT.

This chain connects TRBV28 to TRBJ2-2; TRBD1 matches 9 bases. The junction had 7 bases not matched to a gene; V was cut back by 7 bases and J by 7 bases. The germline CDR1 and CDR2 sequences are MDHEN and SYDVKM. CDR3 length: 14 residues. The CDR3 nucleotides read TGTGCCAGCACCAAACAGGGGGCGAGCGGGGAGCTGTTTTTT. Translation gives CASTKQGASGELFF. The whole variable domain, remainder taken from reference TRBV28 and TRBJ2-2, is DVKVTQSSRYLVKRTGEKVFLECVQDMDHENMFWYRQDPGLGLRLIYFSYDVKMKEKGDIPEGYSVSREKKERFSLILESASTNQTSMYLCASTKQGASGELFFGEGSRLTVL.